Sequencing of this TCR beta chain was carried out in a study of beta chain features in type 1 diabetes. Study results and limitations: Comparison showed that naive, central memory and Treg TCRB repertoires appeared more similar among patients than among healthy donors.

CD45RO/CCR7/CD25/CD127/CD95/CD27 staining was used to isolate CD4+ naive, central memory, regulatory and stem cell-like memory cells by sorting. The CDR3 spans 14 residues. The germline V and J ends were trimmed by 3 bases and 1 base, with 6 bases remaining between them. Germline V lookup: CDR1 SEHNR, CDR2 FQNEAQ (reference sequence). Every bit of the isolated RNA underwent reverse transcription, so sequencing read expressed TCRB transcripts. Sequencing was performed with immunoSEQ multiplex PCR; in TCRdb, only in-frame clones are kept and a portion is missing. The sample has more than 350,000 clones, 11% seen once; the top ten hold approximately 0.05%. This clone was counted a few times. Its matching antigen is unknown.

The source is a woman aged 18-29 years in good health. The J gene is TRBJ2-2, the V gene TRBV7-9; perhaps TRBD1 as D (6 bases). Sequenced input: naive CD4+ T cells from blood. The CDR3 protein is CASSLDRNTGELFF. The CDR3 DNA is TGTGCCAGCAGCTTGGACAGGAACACCGGGGAGCTGTTTTTT.